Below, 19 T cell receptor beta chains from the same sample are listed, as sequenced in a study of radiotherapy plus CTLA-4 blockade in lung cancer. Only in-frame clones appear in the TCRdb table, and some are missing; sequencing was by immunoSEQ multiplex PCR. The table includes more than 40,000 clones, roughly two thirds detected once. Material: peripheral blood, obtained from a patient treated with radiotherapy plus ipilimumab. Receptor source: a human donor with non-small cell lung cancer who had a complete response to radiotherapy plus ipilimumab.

The CDR3 nucleotides are TGTGCCAGCAGTCCGCGAAGGACAGGCCCCGCTTGGGGCAATCAGCCCCAGCATTTT. Its protein is CASSPRRTGPAWGNQPQHF. The J gene is TRBJ1-5, the V gene TRBV28, with 7 bases identical to TRBD1. The CDR3 has 19 residues. V was clipped by 5 bases and J by 2 bases; unmatched bases: 18. CDR1 and CDR2 (germline): MDHEN, SYDVKM.

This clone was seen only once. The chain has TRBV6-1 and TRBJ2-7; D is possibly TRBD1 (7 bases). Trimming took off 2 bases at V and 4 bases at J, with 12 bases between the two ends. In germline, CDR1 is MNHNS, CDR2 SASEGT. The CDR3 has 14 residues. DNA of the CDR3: TGTGCCAGCAGTGAACAGGGGGGATTTTACGAGCAGTACTTC. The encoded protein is CASSEQGGFYEQYF.

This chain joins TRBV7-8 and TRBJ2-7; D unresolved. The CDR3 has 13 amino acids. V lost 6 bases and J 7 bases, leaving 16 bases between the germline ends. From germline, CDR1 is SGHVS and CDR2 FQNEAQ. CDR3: CASSPRLSREQYF. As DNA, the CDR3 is TGTGCCAGCAGTCCCCGTCTGAGTCGAGAGCAGTACTTC.

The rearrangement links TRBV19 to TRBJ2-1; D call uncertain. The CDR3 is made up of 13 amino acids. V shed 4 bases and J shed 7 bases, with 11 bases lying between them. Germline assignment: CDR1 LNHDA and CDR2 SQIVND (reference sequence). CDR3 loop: CASSSWAGNEQFF. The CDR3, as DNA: TGTGCCAGTAGTAGTTGGGCTGGTAATGAGCAGTTCTTC.

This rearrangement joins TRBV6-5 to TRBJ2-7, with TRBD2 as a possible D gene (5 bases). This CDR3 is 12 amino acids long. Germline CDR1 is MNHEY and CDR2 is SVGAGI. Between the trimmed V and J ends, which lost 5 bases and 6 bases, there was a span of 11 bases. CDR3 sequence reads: CASSKLDREQYF. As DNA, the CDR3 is TGTGCCAGCAGTAAACTAGATCGCGAGCAGTACTTC.

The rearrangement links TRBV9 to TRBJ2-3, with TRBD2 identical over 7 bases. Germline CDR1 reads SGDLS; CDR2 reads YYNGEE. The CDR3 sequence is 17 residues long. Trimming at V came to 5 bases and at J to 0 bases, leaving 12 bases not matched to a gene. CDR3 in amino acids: CASSPGGGRVSTDTQYF. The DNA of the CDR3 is TGTGCCAGCAGTCCAGGCGGGGGTCGGGTAAGCACAGATACGCAGTATTTT.

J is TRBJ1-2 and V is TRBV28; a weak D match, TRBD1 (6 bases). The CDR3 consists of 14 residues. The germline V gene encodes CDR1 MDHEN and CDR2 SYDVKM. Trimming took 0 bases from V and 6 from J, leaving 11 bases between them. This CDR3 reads CASSLWQGIHGYTF. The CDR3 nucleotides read TGTGCCAGCAGTTTATGGCAGGGGATCCATGGCTACACCTTC.

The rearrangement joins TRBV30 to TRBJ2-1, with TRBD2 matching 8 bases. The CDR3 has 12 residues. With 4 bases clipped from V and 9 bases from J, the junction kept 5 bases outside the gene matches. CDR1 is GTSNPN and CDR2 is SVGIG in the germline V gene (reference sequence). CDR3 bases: TGTGCCTGGAAAGGACTAGCCGCTGAGCAGTTCTTC. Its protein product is CAWKGLAAEQFF.

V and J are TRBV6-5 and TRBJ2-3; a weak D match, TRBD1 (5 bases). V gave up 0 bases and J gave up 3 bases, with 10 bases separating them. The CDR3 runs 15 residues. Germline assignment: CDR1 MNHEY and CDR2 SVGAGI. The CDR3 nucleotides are TGTGCCAGCAGTTACTCGCCCAGGGTTACAGATACGCAGTATTTT. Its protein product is CASSYSPRVTDTQYF.

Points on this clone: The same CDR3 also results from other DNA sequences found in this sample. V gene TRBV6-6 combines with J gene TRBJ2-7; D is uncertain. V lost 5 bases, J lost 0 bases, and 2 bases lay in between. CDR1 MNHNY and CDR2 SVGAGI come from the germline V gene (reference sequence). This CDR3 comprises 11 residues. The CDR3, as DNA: TGTGCCAGCAGTCGCTCCTACGAGCAGTACTTC. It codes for CASSRSYEQYF.

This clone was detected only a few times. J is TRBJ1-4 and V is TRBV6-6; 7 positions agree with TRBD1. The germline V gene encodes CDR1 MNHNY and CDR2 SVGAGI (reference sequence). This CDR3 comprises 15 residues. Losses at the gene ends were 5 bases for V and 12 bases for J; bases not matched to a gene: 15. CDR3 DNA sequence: TGTGCCAGCAGTCAAGGGACAGCCCAACGAAGGGAACTGTTTTTT. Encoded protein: CASSQGTAQRRELFF.

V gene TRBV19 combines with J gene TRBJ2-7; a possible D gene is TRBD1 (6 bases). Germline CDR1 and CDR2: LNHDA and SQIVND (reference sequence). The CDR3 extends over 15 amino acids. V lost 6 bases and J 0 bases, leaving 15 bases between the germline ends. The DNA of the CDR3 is TGTGCCAGTAGACAAACCGGGACACCCTCCTACGAGCAGTACTTC. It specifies CASRQTGTPSYEQYF.

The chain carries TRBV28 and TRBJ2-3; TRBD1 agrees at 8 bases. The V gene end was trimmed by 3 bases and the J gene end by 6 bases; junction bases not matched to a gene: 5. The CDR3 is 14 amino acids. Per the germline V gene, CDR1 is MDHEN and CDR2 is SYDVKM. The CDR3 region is CASSFRGRKDTQYF. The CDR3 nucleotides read TGTGCCAGCAGTTTCAGGGGGCGTAAGGATACGCAGTATTTT.

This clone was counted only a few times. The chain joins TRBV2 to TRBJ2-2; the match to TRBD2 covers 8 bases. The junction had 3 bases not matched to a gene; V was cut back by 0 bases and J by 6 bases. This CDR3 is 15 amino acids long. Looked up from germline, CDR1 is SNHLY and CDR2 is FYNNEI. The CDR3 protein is CASSEAGLGAGELFF. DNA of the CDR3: TGTGCCAGCAGTGAAGCGGGACTAGGGGCCGGGGAGCTGTTTTTT. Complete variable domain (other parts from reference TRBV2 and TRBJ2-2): EPEVTQTPSHQVTQMGQEVILRCVPISNHLYFYWYRQILGQKVEFLVSFYNNEISEKSEIFDDQFSVERPDGSNFTLKIRSTKLEDSAMYFCASSEAGLGAGELFFGEGSRLTVL.

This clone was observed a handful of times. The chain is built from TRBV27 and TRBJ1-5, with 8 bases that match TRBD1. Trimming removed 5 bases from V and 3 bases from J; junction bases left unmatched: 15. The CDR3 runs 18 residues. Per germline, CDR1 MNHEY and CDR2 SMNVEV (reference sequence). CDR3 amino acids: CASSPFGSTGANNQPQHF. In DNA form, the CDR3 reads TGTGCCAGCAGTCCCTTCGGATCGACAGGGGCCAACAATCAGCCCCAGCATTTT.

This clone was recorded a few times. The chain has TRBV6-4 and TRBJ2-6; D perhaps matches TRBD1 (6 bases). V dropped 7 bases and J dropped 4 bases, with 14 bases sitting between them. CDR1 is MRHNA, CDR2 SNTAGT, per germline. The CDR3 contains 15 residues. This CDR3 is CASTWGRQGANVLTF. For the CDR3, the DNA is TGTGCCAGCACGTGGGGGCGTCAAGGGGCCAACGTCCTGACTTTC.

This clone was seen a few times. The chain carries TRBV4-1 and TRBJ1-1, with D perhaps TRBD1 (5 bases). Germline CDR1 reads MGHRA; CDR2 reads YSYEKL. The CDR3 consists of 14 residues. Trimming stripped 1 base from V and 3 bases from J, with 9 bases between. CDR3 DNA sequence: TGCGCCAGCAGCCAAGCAGCGGGGCACACTGAAGCTTTCTTT. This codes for CASSQAAGHTEAFF.

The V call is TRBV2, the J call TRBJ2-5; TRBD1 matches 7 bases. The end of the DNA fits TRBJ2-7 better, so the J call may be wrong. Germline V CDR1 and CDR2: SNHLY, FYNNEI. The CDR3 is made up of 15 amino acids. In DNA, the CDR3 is TGTGCCAGCAGTGCCGACAGGGTAGGGTCCTACGAGCAGTACTTC. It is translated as CASSADRVGSYEQYF.

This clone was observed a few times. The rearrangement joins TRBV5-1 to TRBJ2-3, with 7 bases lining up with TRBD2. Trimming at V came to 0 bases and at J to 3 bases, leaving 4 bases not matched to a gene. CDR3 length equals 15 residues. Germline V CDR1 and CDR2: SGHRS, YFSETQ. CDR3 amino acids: CASSLAGGRTDTQYF. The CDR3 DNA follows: TGCGCCAGCAGCTTGGCGGGAGGTAGGACAGATACGCAGTATTTT.